The 2 T cell receptor beta chains given below trace back to one sample, sequenced in a study of cytotoxic CD8 clonotypes in ibrutinib-treated CLL. Sequencing used immunoSEQ multiplex PCR; TCRdb keeps in-frame clones, though not all of them. This table holds 45,000 to 55,000 clones, around half found once. Material: PBMCs, obtained after 12 months of ibrutinib treatment. The receptors derive from a human donor with chronic lymphocytic leukemia.

This clone was found many times. The same CDR3 arises from other DNA sequences in this sample as well. This chain connects TRBV19 to TRBJ1-5; D remains unclear. CDR3 length: 14 residues. Trimming removed 3 bases at V and 1 base at J, with 7 bases between. Germline assignment: CDR1 LNHDA and CDR2 SQIVND (reference sequence). The chain's CDR3 is CASSMVGSNQPQHF. The CDR3 DNA sequence: TGTGCCAGTAGTATGGTGGGGAGCAATCAGCCCCAGCATTTT.

V and J are TRBV5-1 and TRBJ2-5; a possible D gene is TRBD2 (5 bases). Trimming pared 0 bases from V and 2 bases from J, leaving 11 bases between. This CDR3 has 15 amino acids. Germline V gene lookup returns CDR1 SGHRS and CDR2 YFSETQ. This chain's CDR3 is CASSLASSLQETQYF. CDR3 coding DNA: TGCGCCAGCAGCTTGGCCTCTAGCCTACAAGAGACCCAGTACTTC.